These 9 T cell receptor beta chains share one sample of origin, sequenced in a study of cytomegalovirus exposure and HLA in healthy donors. The PCR made use of 60 Vbeta and 13 Jbeta primers. Libraries were prepared by immunoSEQ multiplex PCR; TCRdb keeps only in-frame clonotypes and omits some of them. The repertoire has 200,000 to 250,000 clones, around four fifths of them found once; the top ten carry about 1.7%. The sequencing sample was made of PBMCs. These receptor sequences come from a man aged 45-60 years in good health and CMV-seronegative.

This chain links TRBV27 with TRBJ2-3; no firm D call. The ends were cut back, 0 bases at V and 6 bases at J, with 10 bases in the middle. The V gene's germline CDR1 is MNHEY and CDR2 SMNVEV (reference sequence). The CDR3 has 14 residues. The CDR3 DNA reads as TGTGCCAGCAGTTTATCGAGAGCCCCCGATACGCAGTATTTT. Amino acids: CASSLSRAPDTQYF.

The chain is built from TRBV28 and TRBJ2-1; 9 bases match TRBD2. Germline V lookup: CDR1 MDHEN, CDR2 SYDVKM. The V segment lost 5 bases and the J segment 4 bases; nucleotides outside the gene matches: 18. This CDR3 is 19 amino acids long. CDR3 nucleotide sequence: TGTGCCAGCAGTACCCTCCTCGGGGGTTTAGCGGGAGTGTACAATGAGCAGTTCTTC. Protein sequence: CASSTLLGGLAGVYNEQFF.

The CDR3 sequence is CASSGGQGGGETQYF. Written as DNA, the CDR3 is TGTGCCAGCAGTGGCGGACAGGGAGGGGGTGAGACCCAGTACTTC. The rearrangement links TRBV2 to TRBJ2-5; D is perhaps TRBD1 (8 bases). Germline assignment: CDR1 SNHLY and CDR2 FYNNEI. V was shortened by 4 bases and J by 5 bases, with 17 bases between the two germline ends. The CDR3 extends over 15 amino acids.

The chain joins TRBV7-3 to TRBJ2-5; D may be TRBD1 (6 bases). Germline CDR1 reads SGHTA; CDR2 reads FQGTGA. This CDR3 contains 15 residues. The V end was cut by 5 bases, the J end by 1 base, with 14 bases between. The CDR3 coding sequence is TGTGCCAGCAGCCCCAGTCGGGACATCCAAGAGACCCAGTACTTC. Its protein is CASSPSRDIQETQYF.

The V call is TRBV15, the J call TRBJ2-1, with 7 bases that match TRBD2. The V and J ends lost 4 bases and 5 bases, in that order; junction bases with no gene match: 5. This CDR3 has 14 residues. Germline CDR1 is LNHNV and CDR2 is YYDKDF (reference sequence). CDR3 DNA: TGTGCCACCAGCACCACACTAGCGAACAATGAGCAGTTCTTC. Translation: CATSTTLANNEQFF.

This rearrangement joins TRBV28 to TRBJ2-4; 7 nucleotides match TRBD1. Germline V gene data show CDR1 as MDHEN and CDR2 as SYDVKM. Trimming removed 7 bases from V and 0 bases from J; junction bases left unmatched: 12. This CDR3 spans 17 amino acids. CDR3 DNA sequence: TGTGCCAGCACGTCGGCGGGCAGGGGGAAAGCCAAAAACATTCAGTACTTC. This translates into CASTSAGRGKAKNIQYF.

The DNA for the CDR3 is TGTGCCAGCAGCCCTGGGGAGCAGATCTCCTACGAGCAGTACTTC. Its protein is CASSPGEQISYEQYF. The chain couples TRBV5-4 to TRBJ2-7; D is possibly TRBD2 (5 bases). The V end lost 4 bases, the J end lost 0 bases, and 14 bases lay between the germline ends. The CDR3 runs to 15 residues. Germline lookup yields CDR1 SGHNT and CDR2 YYREEE (reference sequence).

CDR3 region: CASTWGQNTEAFF. The CDR3 DNA reads TGTGCCAGCACCTGGGGACAGAACACTGAAGCTTTCTTT. The chain employs TRBV14 and TRBJ1-1, with a weak D call TRBD1 (6 bases). In germline, CDR1 is SGHDN, CDR2 FVKESK. The CDR3 sequence is 13 residues long. Trimming pared 7 bases from V and 1 base from J, leaving 10 bases between.

V is TRBV20-1 and J is TRBJ1-1, with D possibly matching TRBD1 (5 bases). V lost 5 bases, J lost 11 bases, and 9 bases lay in between. In germline, CDR1 is DFQATT, CDR2 SNEGSKA (reference sequence). The CDR3 sequence is 9 residues long. The DNA of the CDR3 is TGCAGTGCTGTCAGGGTGGCTTTCTTT. Translated: CSAVRVAFF.